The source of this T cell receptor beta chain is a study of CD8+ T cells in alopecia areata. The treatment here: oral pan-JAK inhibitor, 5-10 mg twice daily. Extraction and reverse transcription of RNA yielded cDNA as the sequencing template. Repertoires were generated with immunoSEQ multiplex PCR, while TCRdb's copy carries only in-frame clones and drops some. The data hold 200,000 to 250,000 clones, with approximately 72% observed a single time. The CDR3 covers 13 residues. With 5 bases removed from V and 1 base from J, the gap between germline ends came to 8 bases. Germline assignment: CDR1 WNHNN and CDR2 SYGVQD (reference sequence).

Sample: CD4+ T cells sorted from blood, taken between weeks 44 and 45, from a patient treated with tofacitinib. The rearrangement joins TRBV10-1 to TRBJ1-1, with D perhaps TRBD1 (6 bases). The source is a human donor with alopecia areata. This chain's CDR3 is CASSRGQNTEAFF. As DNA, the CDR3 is TGCGCCAGCAGTCGGGGACAGAACACTGAAGCTTTCTTT.